This TCR beta chain was profiled in a study of cytomegalovirus exposure and HLA in healthy donors. Study-level information: Earlier findings included about 120 million unique TCR beta sequences obtained from 170 million or so T cells. The early release's HLA-typed donors yielded 65 million to 85 million unique TCRs. Study results and caveats: In vitro assays verified that a few CMV-associated chains recognized CMV antigens specifically. Using a false discovery rate of 0.05, a later analysis showed that 15,000 to 20,000 TCR beta sequences were associated with HLA alleles.

The CDR3 runs to 15 residues. Germline loops: CDR1 SNHLY, CDR2 FYNNEI. V shed 2 bases and J shed 8 bases, with 13 bases lying between them. Primers: 60 Vbeta forward and 13 Jbeta reverse. Only in-frame clones appear in the TCRdb table, and some are missing; sequencing was by immunoSEQ multiplex PCR. Of 150,000 to 200,000 clones listed, approximately 81% are singletons. About this clone itself: As yet, its antigen is unknown.

Sequencing input: PBMCs. This rearrangement joins TRBV2 to TRBJ1-6; tentative D call: TRBD1 (6 bases). The TCR originated in a man aged 18 to 30 in good health and CMV-seropositive. The CDR3 nucleotides read TGTGCCAGCAGTGAACCTGGGGGCGGCGATTCACCCCTCCACTTT. Its protein is CASSEPGGGDSPLHF.